A single sample is the source of the 3 T cell receptor beta chains below, sequenced in a study of identical twins. TCRdb used MiXCR to reprocess the 5' RACE reads, holding one entry per CDR3 protein. The table includes some 300,000 distinct CDR3 sequences, 9% to 15% detected once. The same data also contributed to another study, on yellow fever vaccine responses in identical twins.

The sample comprised CD8+ T cells sorted from blood. These receptors were obtained from a woman aged 18-30 years in good health.

The chain is built from TRBV3-1 and TRBJ1-1, with a weak D call TRBD1 (5 bases). Trimming took 4 bases from V and 5 from J, leaving 17 bases between them. This CDR3 region has 15 residues. The germline CDR1 and CDR2 sequences are LGHDT and YNNKEL (reference sequence). The CDR3 sequence is CASSLGDFPGTEAFF. The CDR3, as DNA: TGTGCCAGCAGCCTAGGGGACTTTCCTGGGACTGAAGCTTTCTTT. Filled out from reference TRBV3-1 and TRBJ1-1, the complete variable domain reads DTAVSQTPKYLVTQMGNDKSIKCEQNLGHDTMYWYKQDSKKFLKIMFSYNNKELIINETVPNRFSPKSPDKAHLNLHINSLELGDSAVYFCASSLGDFPGTEAFFGQGTRLTVV.

This clonotype was recorded a few times. V and J are TRBV5-1 and TRBJ2-3, with D perhaps matching TRBD2 (5 bases). The CDR3 has 17 amino acids. CDR1 is SGHRS and CDR2 is YFSETQ in the germline V gene. V gave up 2 bases and J gave up 2 bases, with 18 bases separating them. The DNA for the CDR3 is TGCGCCAGCAGCTTAAGTGGGAGATTCAGTTACACAGATACGCAGTATTTT. Translation: CASSLSGRFSYTDTQYF.

There are a few counts of this clonotype. This rearrangement joins TRBV7-8 to TRBJ2-1; maybe TRBD1 (5 bases). The germline V and J ends were trimmed by 11 bases and 7 bases, with 21 bases remaining between them. The CDR3 extends over 14 amino acids. Germline V gene lookup returns CDR1 SGHVS and CDR2 FQNEAQ. The CDR3 nucleotides read TGTGCCTGCGAGGCGTATACTTCAGGGAATGAGCAGTTCTTC. Residues: CACEAYTSGNEQFF. Combining the CDR3 with reference TRBV7-8 and TRBJ2-1 gives the whole variable domain GAGVSQSPRYKVAKRGQDVALRCDPISGHVSLFWYQQALGQGPEFLTYFQNEAQLDKSGLPSDRFFAERPEGSVSTLKIQRTQQEDSAVYLCACEAYTSGNEQFFGPGTRLTVL.